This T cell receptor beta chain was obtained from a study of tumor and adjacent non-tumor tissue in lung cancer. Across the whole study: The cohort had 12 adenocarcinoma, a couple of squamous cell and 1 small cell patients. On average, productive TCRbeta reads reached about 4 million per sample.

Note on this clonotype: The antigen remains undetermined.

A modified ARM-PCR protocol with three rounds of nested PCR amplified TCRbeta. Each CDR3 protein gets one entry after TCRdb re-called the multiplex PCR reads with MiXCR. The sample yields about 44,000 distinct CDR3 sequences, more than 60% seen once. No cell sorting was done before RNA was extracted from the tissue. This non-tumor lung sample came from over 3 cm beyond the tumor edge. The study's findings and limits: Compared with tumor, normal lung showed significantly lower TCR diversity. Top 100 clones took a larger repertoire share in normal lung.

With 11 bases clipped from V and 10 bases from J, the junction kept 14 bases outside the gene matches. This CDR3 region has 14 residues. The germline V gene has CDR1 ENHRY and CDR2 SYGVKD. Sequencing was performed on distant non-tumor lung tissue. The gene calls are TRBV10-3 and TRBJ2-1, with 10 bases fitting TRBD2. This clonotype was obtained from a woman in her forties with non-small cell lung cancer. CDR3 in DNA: TGTGCCGACGGAGCAGCGGGAGGGCCAGGCGAGCAGTTCTTC. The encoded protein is CADGAAGGPGEQFF.